Listed below are T cell receptor beta chains from one sample, sequenced in a study of PD-L1 blockade in urothelial cancer. Only in-frame clones appear in the TCRdb table, and some are missing; sequencing was by immunoSEQ multiplex PCR. The sample shows about 45,000 clones, about four fifths of them seen only once. The sequencing used PBMCs, collected around atezolizumab (anti-PD-L1) treatment. Every receptor here comes from a man aged 60-69 years with urothelial cancer. Each CDR3 is given with its conserved first and last residue. The order of the fields is J gene, D gene, clone size, V gene, CDR3 protein, CDR3 DNA. D genes are given only for firm matches. Clone size appears in some rows only: once, few, many, or a class for an expanded clone.

j_gene: TRBJ1-4
d_gene: .
abundance: .
v_gene: TRBV5-1
CDR3aa: CASSLAQGGAVEKLFF
CDR3nt: TGCGCCAGCAGCTTGGCCCAAGGAGGGGCTGTTGAAAAACTGTTTTTT

j_gene: TRBJ1-5
d_gene: .
abundance: .
v_gene: TRBV7-2
CDR3aa: CASSSGLSNQPQHF
CDR3nt: TGTGCCAGCAGCTCGGGACTTAGCAATCAGCCCCAGCATTTT

j_gene: TRBJ1-3
d_gene: .
abundance: .
v_gene: TRBV10-2
CDR3aa: CASSELGAGNTIYF
CDR3nt: TGCGCCAGCAGTGAATTAGGGGCTGGAAACACCATATATTTT

j_gene: TRBJ1-4
d_gene: .
abundance: .
v_gene: TRBV11-2
CDR3aa: CASSLDWIQGGKLFF
CDR3nt: TGTGCCAGCAGCTTAGACTGGATACAGGGTGGAAAACTGTTTTTT

j_gene: TRBJ2-1
d_gene: .
abundance: .
v_gene: TRBV2
CDR3aa: CASVLYNEQFF
CDR3nt: TGTGCCAGTGTTCTCTACAATGAGCAGTTCTTC

j_gene: TRBJ2-7
d_gene: TRBD1
abundance: .
v_gene: TRBV27
CDR3aa: CASSLTGGEQYF
CDR3nt: TGTGCCAGCAGTTTGACAGGGGGCGAGCAGTACTTC

j_gene: TRBJ2-5
d_gene: TRBD2
abundance: .
v_gene: TRBV4-2
CDR3aa: CASSQDVSGGAVVETQYF
CDR3nt: TGTGCCAGCAGCCAAGATGTTAGCGGGGGGGCCGTTGTGGAGACCCAGTACTTC

j_gene: TRBJ2-7
d_gene: TRBD1
abundance: few
v_gene: TRBV28
CDR3aa: CASSSGQGVTYEQYF
CDR3nt: TGTGCCAGCAGTTCGGGACAGGGGGTCACCTACGAGCAGTACTTC

j_gene: TRBJ2-5
d_gene: TRBD2
abundance: .
v_gene: TRBV5-4
CDR3aa: CASSPGLAGGHQETQYF
CDR3nt: TGTGCCAGCAGCCCCGGACTAGCGGGGGGACACCAAGAGACCCAGTACTTC

j_gene: TRBJ1-1
d_gene: .
abundance: .
v_gene: TRBV6-1
CDR3aa: CASSEGGGAEAFF
CDR3nt: TGTGCCAGCAGTGAGGGCGGGGGGGCTGAAGCTTTCTTT

j_gene: TRBJ2-5
d_gene: TRBD2
abundance: .
v_gene: TRBV7-2
CDR3aa: CASSSSGGVYQETQYF
CDR3nt: TGTGCCAGCAGCTCCAGCGGGGGTGTCTACCAAGAGACCCAGTACTTC

j_gene: TRBJ1-1
d_gene: .
abundance: .
v_gene: TRBV5-5
CDR3aa: CASSLEAANTEAFF
CDR3nt: TGTGCCAGCAGCTTGGAGGCGGCGAACACTGAAGCTTTCTTT

j_gene: TRBJ2-2
d_gene: TRBD2
abundance: .
v_gene: TRBV27
CDR3aa: CASSSSGGAKTGELFF
CDR3nt: TGTGCCAGCAGTTCAAGCGGGGGGGCAAAAACCGGGGAGCTGTTTTTT

j_gene: TRBJ2-7
d_gene: TRBD2
abundance: .
v_gene: TRBV5-4
CDR3aa: CASSLEASGRYEQYF
CDR3nt: TGTGCCAGCAGCTTGGAGGCTAGCGGAAGATACGAGCAGTACTTC

j_gene: TRBJ2-7
d_gene: TRBD2
abundance: once
v_gene: TRBV18
CDR3aa: CASSPSRLAGIYEQYF
CDR3nt: TGTGCCAGCTCACCGTCACGACTAGCGGGGATCTACGAGCAGTACTTC

j_gene: TRBJ2-2
d_gene: .
abundance: .
v_gene: TRBV7-9
CDR3aa: CASSPANTGELFF
CDR3nt: TGTGCCAGCAGCCCAGCGAACACCGGGGAGCTGTTTTTT

j_gene: TRBJ1-1
d_gene: .
abundance: .
v_gene: TRBV19
CDR3aa: CASSVTAGTEAFF
CDR3nt: TGTGCCAGTAGTGTGACAGCAGGGACTGAAGCTTTCTTT

j_gene: TRBJ2-5
d_gene: .
abundance: .
v_gene: TRBV9
CDR3aa: CASSGKGQETQYF
CDR3nt: TGTGCCAGCAGCGGAAAGGGGCAGGAGACCCAGTACTTC

j_gene: TRBJ1-2
d_gene: .
abundance: .
v_gene: TRBV21-1
CDR3aa: CASSKAQNRGSNYGYTF
CDR3nt: TGTGCCAGCAGCAAAGCGCAAAACAGGGGCTCTAACTATGGCTACACCTTC

j_gene: TRBJ1-4
d_gene: .
abundance: few
v_gene: TRBV6-1
CDR3aa: CASSKGTTNEKLFF
CDR3nt: TGTGCCAGCTCGAAGGGGACAACTAATGAAAAACTGTTTTTT